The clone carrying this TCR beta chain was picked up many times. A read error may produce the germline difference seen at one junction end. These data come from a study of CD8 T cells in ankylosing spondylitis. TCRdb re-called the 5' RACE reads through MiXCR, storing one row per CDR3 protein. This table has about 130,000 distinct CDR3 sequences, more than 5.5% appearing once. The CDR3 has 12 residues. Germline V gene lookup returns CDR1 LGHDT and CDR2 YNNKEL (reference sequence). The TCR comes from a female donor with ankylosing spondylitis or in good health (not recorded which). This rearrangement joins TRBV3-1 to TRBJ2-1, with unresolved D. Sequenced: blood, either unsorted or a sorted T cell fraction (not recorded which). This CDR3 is CASSHRTSVRIF. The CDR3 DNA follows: TGTGCCAGCAGCCATCGTACTTCCGTCAGGATCTTC.